Listed below are T cell receptor beta chains from one sample, sequenced in a study of spatial heterogeneity in lung cancer. TCRdb passed the 5' RACE reads through MiXCR, listing each CDR3 protein once. There are tens of thousands of distinct CDR3 sequences in the sample; about 7.8% occur only once, and approximately 6.3% lies in the top ten. The material was PBMCs, obtained at surgery. The receptors shown here come from a male donor with early-stage non-small cell lung cancer. Both conserved end residues are part of each CDR3. D genes are given only for firm matches. A clone size is listed for some rows: how often the clone was seen (once, few, many), or a class if it is expanded.

clone_size: many
v_call: TRBV4-1
j_call: TRBJ1-5
d_call: -
cdr3_length: 15
cdr3_nt: TGCGCCAGCAGCCAAGGACAGGTTCCTAATCAGCCCCAGCATTTT
cdr3_aa: CASSQGQVPNQPQHF

clone_size: many
v_call: TRBV20-1
j_call: TRBJ2-1
d_call: -
cdr3_length: 13
cdr3_nt: TGCAGTGCTAGAGATGGGGCGGGGCGAGAGCAGTTCTTC
cdr3_aa: CSARDGAGREQFF

clone_size: -
v_call: TRBV5-1
j_call: TRBJ2-1
d_call: -
cdr3_length: 14
cdr3_nt: TGCGCCAGCAAAGAACGAGACTTCAACAATGAGCAGTTCTTC
cdr3_aa: CASKERDFNNEQFF

clone_size: few
v_call: TRBV11-1
j_call: TRBJ1-6
d_call: TRBD1
cdr3_length: 14
cdr3_nt: TGTGCCAGCAGCTCGAGGGACAGCAATTCACCCCTCCACTTT
cdr3_aa: CASSSRDSNSPLHF

clone_size: few
v_call: TRBV2
j_call: TRBJ2-3
d_call: -
cdr3_length: 15
cdr3_nt: TGTGCCAGCAGTGCAGACGGACGGAGCACAGATACGCAGTATTTT
cdr3_aa: CASSADGRSTDTQYF

clone_size: many
v_call: TRBV2
j_call: TRBJ1-2
d_call: -
cdr3_length: 15
cdr3_nt: TGTGCCAGCAATGGTATGGGCGACAGTTTGGCTGGCTACACCTTC
cdr3_aa: CASNGMGDSLAGYTF

clone_size: many
v_call: TRBV11-2
j_call: TRBJ2-3
d_call: -
cdr3_length: 13
cdr3_nt: TGTGCCAGCAGCTTAGCGGGAGTGGATACGCAGTATTTT
cdr3_aa: CASSLAGVDTQYF

clone_size: -
v_call: TRBV2
j_call: TRBJ2-5
d_call: -
cdr3_length: 15
cdr3_nt: TGTGCCAGCAGTGAACAGGGGGAGGGTCCAGAGACCCAGTACTTC
cdr3_aa: CASSEQGEGPETQYF

clone_size: many
v_call: TRBV4-3
j_call: TRBJ2-7
d_call: -
cdr3_length: 16
cdr3_nt: TGCGCCAGCAGCCAGGGATTAGGACGGGCCGCCTACGAGCAGTACTTC
cdr3_aa: CASSQGLGRAAYEQYF

clone_size: few
v_call: TRBV2
j_call: TRBJ2-3
d_call: -
cdr3_length: 11
cdr3_nt: TGTGCCAGCAGTGATGTGGATACGCAGTATTTT
cdr3_aa: CASSDVDTQYF

clone_size: few
v_call: TRBV6-6
j_call: TRBJ2-1
d_call: -
cdr3_length: 17
cdr3_nt: TGTGCCAGCAGTTATGAGCCAAGCGGGACACTAAACAATGAGCAGTTCTTC
cdr3_aa: CASSYEPSGTLNNEQFF

clone_size: many
v_call: TRBV27
j_call: TRBJ1-2
d_call: TRBD1
cdr3_length: 14
cdr3_nt: TGTGCCAGCAGTTACCGGGACAGGGGTAACGGCTACACCTTC
cdr3_aa: CASSYRDRGNGYTF

clone_size: few
v_call: TRBV12-2
j_call: TRBJ1-4
d_call: -
cdr3_length: 16
cdr3_nt: TGTGCAAGTCGCTTAGCGAGGGAGGCAACTAATGAAAAACTGTTTTTT
cdr3_aa: CASRLAREATNEKLFF

clone_size: many
v_call: TRBV2
j_call: TRBJ2-1
d_call: -
cdr3_length: 15
cdr3_nt: TGTGCCAGCAGTGAAAAGTCGAGCTCCTACAATGAGCAGTTCTTC
cdr3_aa: CASSEKSSSYNEQFF

clone_size: few
v_call: TRBV3-1
j_call: TRBJ2-7
d_call: -
cdr3_length: 12
cdr3_nt: TGTGCCAGCAACAAGCAGGGAGGCGAGCAGTACTTC
cdr3_aa: CASNKQGGEQYF

clone_size: many
v_call: TRBV3-1
j_call: TRBJ2-7
d_call: TRBD2
cdr3_length: 15
cdr3_nt: TGTGCCAGCAGCCATCCCACTAGCGGCGCCTACGAGCAGTACTTC
cdr3_aa: CASSHPTSGAYEQYF

clone_size: many
v_call: TRBV29-1
j_call: TRBJ2-3
d_call: -
cdr3_length: 11
cdr3_nt: TGCAGCGTCCGAGATTGGGATACGCAGTATTTT
cdr3_aa: CSVRDWDTQYF

clone_size: -
v_call: TRBV4-2
j_call: TRBJ2-5
d_call: TRBD1
cdr3_length: 15
cdr3_nt: TGTGCCAGCAGCCTTGGCAGGGGGCGCCAAGAGACCCAGTACTTC
cdr3_aa: CASSLGRGRQETQYF

clone_size: many
v_call: TRBV4-3
j_call: TRBJ2-7
d_call: TRBD2
cdr3_length: 20
cdr3_nt: TGCGCCAGCAGCCAAGATCGGACTAGCGGGAGGGCCGACTTATCCTACGAGCAGTACTTC
cdr3_aa: CASSQDRTSGRADLSYEQYF

clone_size: many
v_call: TRBV29-1
j_call: TRBJ2-6
d_call: -
cdr3_length: 12
cdr3_nt: TGCAGCGCAGTGTCTGGGGCCAACGTCCTGACTTTC
cdr3_aa: CSAVSGANVLTF

clone_size: few
v_call: TRBV7-6
j_call: TRBJ1-3
d_call: -
cdr3_length: 13
cdr3_nt: TGTGCCAGCAGTACTATTGAGAGGAACACCATATATTTT
cdr3_aa: CASSTIERNTIYF

clone_size: many
v_call: TRBV6-5
j_call: TRBJ2-1
d_call: TRBD2
cdr3_length: 16
cdr3_nt: TGTGCCAGCAGTTGGGGTGCAGTGACTAGCGGCAATGAGCAGTTCTTC
cdr3_aa: CASSWGAVTSGNEQFF

clone_size: many
v_call: TRBV12-3/TRBV12-4
j_call: TRBJ2-2
d_call: TRBD2
cdr3_length: 14
cdr3_nt: TGTGCCAGCAGTTTTAGCGGGGTCCCCGGGGAGCTGTTTTTT
cdr3_aa: CASSFSGVPGELFF

clone_size: -
v_call: TRBV12-3/TRBV12-4
j_call: TRBJ2-1
d_call: TRBD2
cdr3_length: 18
cdr3_nt: TGTGCCAGCAGGCCGGGACTAGCGGGAAGAAGCTCCTACAATGAGCAGTTCTTC
cdr3_aa: CASRPGLAGRSSYNEQFF

clone_size: many
v_call: TRBV11-2
j_call: TRBJ1-6
d_call: TRBD1
cdr3_length: 17
cdr3_nt: TGTGCCAGCAGCTTATTAGGGGGCGGCTCCTATAATTCACCCCTCCACTTT
cdr3_aa: CASSLLGGGSYNSPLHF

clone_size: many
v_call: TRBV19
j_call: TRBJ2-5
d_call: -
cdr3_length: 16
cdr3_nt: TGTGCCAGTAGTGTAGGGGGATCGGCCAGAAAAGAGACCCAGTACTTC
cdr3_aa: CASSVGGSARKETQYF

clone_size: many
v_call: TRBV6-2/TRBV6-3
j_call: TRBJ1-5
d_call: -
cdr3_length: 15
cdr3_nt: TGTGCCAGCAGTTACTACGGTGGGGGGAATCAGCCCCAGCATTTT
cdr3_aa: CASSYYGGGNQPQHF

clone_size: many
v_call: TRBV24-1
j_call: TRBJ2-5
d_call: -
cdr3_length: 13
cdr3_nt: TGTGCCACCAGTGATGGCAGGGTGGAGACCCAGTACTTC
cdr3_aa: CATSDGRVETQYF

clone_size: many
v_call: TRBV5-1
j_call: TRBJ2-2
d_call: -
cdr3_length: 15
cdr3_nt: TGCGCCAGCAGCCCCCCAAACAGGCCTTCCGGGGAGCTGTTTTTT
cdr3_aa: CASSPPNRPSGELFF

clone_size: few
v_call: TRBV12-3/TRBV12-4
j_call: TRBJ2-5
d_call: -
cdr3_length: 14
cdr3_nt: TGTGCCAGCAGTTTGGTGGGCTTACAAGAGACCCAGTACTTC
cdr3_aa: CASSLVGLQETQYF

clone_size: many
v_call: TRBV2
j_call: TRBJ1-3
d_call: TRBD1
cdr3_length: 16
cdr3_nt: TGTGCCAGCAGTGAACGGACAGGGGGTTCTGGAAACACCATATATTTT
cdr3_aa: CASSERTGGSGNTIYF

clone_size: many
v_call: TRBV5-5
j_call: TRBJ2-7
d_call: TRBD1
cdr3_length: 12
cdr3_nt: TGTGCCAGCAGGGGGACAGCCTCCGAGCAGTACTTC
cdr3_aa: CASRGTASEQYF

clone_size: many
v_call: TRBV19
j_call: TRBJ1-2
d_call: TRBD1
cdr3_length: 15
cdr3_nt: TGTGCCAGTAGAAGCCGGGACAGGGGGGAGTACGGCTACACCTTC
cdr3_aa: CASRSRDRGEYGYTF

clone_size: -
v_call: TRBV11-2
j_call: TRBJ2-1
d_call: TRBD1
cdr3_length: 16
cdr3_nt: TGTGCCAGCAGACAGTTCGCCGGGACAGCTACCTACGAGCAGTTCTTC
cdr3_aa: CASRQFAGTATYEQFF

clone_size: many
v_call: TRBV7-2
j_call: TRBJ1-5
d_call: -
cdr3_length: 16
cdr3_nt: TGTGCCAGCAGCTTAGAAGCGGGGCGAGGAGGACAGCCCCAGCATTTT
cdr3_aa: CASSLEAGRGGQPQHF

clone_size: -
v_call: TRBV6-2/TRBV6-3
j_call: TRBJ2-7
d_call: -
cdr3_length: 19
cdr3_nt: TGTGCCAGCAGTTACTCAATCGGGACCGAGATTTTCTTAACCTACGAGCAGTACTTC
cdr3_aa: CASSYSIGTEIFLTYEQYF

clone_size: few
v_call: TRBV25-1
j_call: TRBJ2-3
d_call: -
cdr3_length: 11
cdr3_nt: TGTGCCAGCGCTTCTGCAGATACGCAGTATTTT
cdr3_aa: CASASADTQYF

clone_size: many
v_call: TRBV10-2
j_call: TRBJ1-1
d_call: -
cdr3_length: 13
cdr3_nt: TGCGCCAGCAGTGAGCGGGGAGCGACTGAAGCTTTCTTT
cdr3_aa: CASSERGATEAFF

clone_size: -
v_call: TRBV6-6
j_call: TRBJ1-5
d_call: -
cdr3_length: 13
cdr3_nt: TGTGCCAGCAGTTACGACCTCAATCAGCCCCAGCATTTT
cdr3_aa: CASSYDLNQPQHF

clone_size: many
v_call: TRBV2
j_call: TRBJ2-5
d_call: -
cdr3_length: 12
cdr3_nt: TGTGCCAGCAGACCGGAGGTGGAGACCCAGTACTTC
cdr3_aa: CASRPEVETQYF

clone_size: few
v_call: TRBV4-3
j_call: TRBJ1-6
d_call: -
cdr3_length: 14
cdr3_nt: TGCGCCAGCAGCCAAGCGGCCGGGGACTCACCCCTCCACTTT
cdr3_aa: CASSQAAGDSPLHF

clone_size: -
v_call: TRBV6-2/TRBV6-3
j_call: TRBJ2-1
d_call: TRBD2
cdr3_length: 17
cdr3_nt: TGTGCCAGCAGTTACCTGGCTAGCGGGCCGTTGGGCAATGAGCAGTTCTTC
cdr3_aa: CASSYLASGPLGNEQFF

clone_size: -
v_call: TRBV10-2
j_call: TRBJ1-5
d_call: -
cdr3_length: 14
cdr3_nt: TGCGCCAGCAAGGAGGGGCGGGGAGGTCAGCCCCAGCATTTT
cdr3_aa: CASKEGRGGQPQHF

clone_size: many
v_call: TRBV28
j_call: TRBJ2-7
d_call: -
cdr3_length: 15
cdr3_nt: TGTGCCAGCAGTGCGCCAAGGGGCTTCTCCTACGAGCAGTACTTC
cdr3_aa: CASSAPRGFSYEQYF

clone_size: many
v_call: TRBV29-1
j_call: TRBJ1-1
d_call: -
cdr3_length: 11
cdr3_nt: TGCAGCGCCCTGAGGAACACTGAAGCTTTCTTT
cdr3_aa: CSALRNTEAFF

clone_size: many
v_call: TRBV7-9
j_call: TRBJ1-1
d_call: -
cdr3_length: 14
cdr3_nt: TGTGCCAGCAGCTTAGTTGGCAGGGTACCTGAAGCTTTCTTT
cdr3_aa: CASSLVGRVPEAFF

clone_size: -
v_call: TRBV5-1
j_call: TRBJ2-5
d_call: TRBD2
cdr3_length: 14
cdr3_nt: TGCGCCAGCAGCTCGACTAGCTTCGGGGAGACCCAGTACTTC
cdr3_aa: CASSSTSFGETQYF

clone_size: many
v_call: TRBV7-2
j_call: TRBJ1-4
d_call: -
cdr3_length: 14
cdr3_nt: TGTGCCAGCAGCCGAGAGGCCCCTGGGGGAAAACTGTTTTTT
cdr3_aa: CASSREAPGGKLFF

clone_size: -
v_call: TRBV10-2
j_call: TRBJ1-1
d_call: TRBD1
cdr3_length: 13
cdr3_nt: TGCGCCGGATCGGACAGGGAGAACACTGAAGCTTTCTTT
cdr3_aa: CAGSDRENTEAFF

clone_size: few
v_call: TRBV12-3/TRBV12-4
j_call: TRBJ2-7
d_call: -
cdr3_length: 16
cdr3_nt: TGTGCCAGCAGTTTAGCGGGCCCGACCGGATCCTACGAGCAGTACTTC
cdr3_aa: CASSLAGPTGSYEQYF

clone_size: few
v_call: TRBV7-9
j_call: TRBJ2-2
d_call: -
cdr3_length: 14
cdr3_nt: TGTGCCAGCAGCATGACGGAGAACACCGGGGAGCTGTTTTTT
cdr3_aa: CASSMTENTGELFF

clone_size: many
v_call: TRBV11-3
j_call: TRBJ2-2
d_call: TRBD2
cdr3_length: 17
cdr3_nt: TGTGCCAGCAGCTTTTCGCGGGGGACCATGAACACCGGGGAGCTGTTTTTT
cdr3_aa: CASSFSRGTMNTGELFF

clone_size: few
v_call: TRBV20-1
j_call: TRBJ1-1
d_call: TRBD1
cdr3_length: 15
cdr3_nt: TGCAGTGCTCCTAAAGGGGGACAGGGGGGCACTGAAGCTTTCTTT
cdr3_aa: CSAPKGGQGGTEAFF

clone_size: -
v_call: TRBV10-3
j_call: TRBJ1-2
d_call: TRBD1
cdr3_length: 13
cdr3_nt: TGTGCCATCGAGGACAGGAATAACTATGGCTACACCTTC
cdr3_aa: CAIEDRNNYGYTF

clone_size: -
v_call: TRBV2
j_call: TRBJ2-6
d_call: -
cdr3_length: 16
cdr3_nt: TGTGCCAGCAGGCTTCTAAGTACCTCTGGGGCCAACGTCCTGACTTTC
cdr3_aa: CASRLLSTSGANVLTF